Below, 19 T cell receptor beta chains from the same sample are listed, as sequenced in a study of cytomegalovirus exposure and HLA in healthy donors (dated by TCRdb to about 2017). The library was obtained by the immunoSEQ multiplex PCR assay. The multiplex PCR relied on a mix of 60 forward primers for TCR Vbeta segments and 13 reverse primers for TCR Jbeta segments. As stored in TCRdb, this immuneACCESS dataset retains in-frame rearrangements with V and J assigned. A fraction of the clones does not appear; measured against another copy, unresolved V genes explain less than half of the discrepancy, and the remainder lacks a known reason. The sample data list about 160,000 clones, and 60% to 80% of these were observed just once. The ten largest clones represent 2.2% of the sample. Source material: PBMCs. The receptors stem from a man aged 50 or older in good health and CMV-seropositive.

This clone occurred once. CDR3 DNA: TGTGCCAGCAGCCAAGTCGGGCAGGGGAACTATGGCTACACCTTC. Amino acids: CASSQVGQGNYGYTF. The rearrangement uses TRBV4-2 and TRBJ1-2, with D tentatively TRBD1 (6 bases). CDR1 and CDR2 from the germline V gene are LGHNA and YNFKEQ. This CDR3 contains 15 residues. V lost 1 base, J lost 2 bases, and 11 bases lay in between.

This clone turned up a few times. The chain combines TRBV6-1 with TRBJ2-2, with D possibly being TRBD2 (6 bases). There are 14 residues in the CDR3. The V and J ends lost 6 bases and 2 bases respectively, with 10 bases between them. The V gene's germline CDR1 is MNHNS and CDR2 SASEGT. The CDR3 DNA sequence: TGTGCCAGCAGGACTAGAGCCAACACCGGGGAGCTGTTTTTT. Encoded protein: CASRTRANTGELFF.

This clone showed up just once. J is TRBJ1-4 and V is TRBV5-1; the match to TRBD1 covers 10 bases. Per the germline V gene, CDR1 is SGHRS and CDR2 is YFSETQ. The CDR3 is made up of 15 amino acids. V shed 6 bases and J 7 bases; nucleotides not matched to a gene: 9. The CDR3 DNA reads as TGCGCCAGCACCTCAAAAGGGACAGGGGTTGAAAAACTGTTTTTT. It encodes CASTSKGTGVEKLFF.

The chain is built from TRBV6-7 and TRBJ1-6; D ambiguous. TRBV6-7 is recorded as an ORF, its role being uncertain. V shed 5 bases and J shed 6 bases, with 11 bases lying between them. The length of the CDR3 is 14 residues. CDR3 region: CASSARARNSPLHF. The CDR3 DNA reads as TGTGCCAGCAGTGCGCGGGCGCGTAATTCACCCCTCCACTTT.

There are a few counts of this clone. This chain joins TRBV7-8 and TRBJ1-1; 7 nucleotides align to TRBD1. The CDR3 is 14 amino acids. Germline CDR1 is SGHVS and CDR2 is FQNEAQ. The V gene end was trimmed by 4 bases and the J gene end by 1 base; junction bases not matched to a gene: 3. CDR3 DNA: TGTGCCAGCAGCTCCAGGACAGGGAACACTGAAGCTTTCTTT. Protein: CASSSRTGNTEAFF.

DNA for the CDR3: TGTGCCAGCAGTTCCGGGGGGCTGGGCAATCAGCCCCAGCATTTT. Its protein is CASSSGGLGNQPQHF. This chain uses TRBV28 with TRBJ1-5, with a possible D match to TRBD1 (6 bases). Per germline, CDR1 MDHEN and CDR2 SYDVKM. The CDR3 has 15 amino acids. Trimming removed 4 bases at V and 2 bases at J, with 12 bases between.

This clone was seen a few times. The chain uses TRBV19 and TRBJ1-2; no clear D. The CDR3 is 17 residues long. V was pared by 0 bases and J by 0 bases, with 14 bases between. Germline V gives CDR1 LNHDA, CDR2 SQIVND (reference sequence). CDR3 loop: CASSIDLPSEANYGYTF. CDR3 in DNA: TGTGCCAGTAGTATAGATCTACCGTCCGAAGCTAACTATGGCTACACCTTC.

V gene TRBV28 combines with J gene TRBJ1-2, with 8 bases lining up with TRBD1. CDR1 is MDHEN and CDR2 is SYDVKM in the germline V gene. Unmatched junction bases numbered 2, after V lost 3 bases and J lost 5 bases. There are 13 residues in the CDR3. This CDR3 is CASSLQGAYGYTF. In DNA, the CDR3 is TGTGCCAGCAGTTTGCAGGGGGCGTATGGCTACACCTTC.

This clone was picked up a small number of times. V usage is TRBV5-8 and J usage is TRBJ1-5; D is possibly TRBD1 (6 bases). The V gene lost 6 bases and the J gene lost 2 bases, with 15 bases spanning the gap. CDR3 length: 15 amino acids. Per germline, CDR1 SGHTS and CDR2 YDEGEE. In DNA, the CDR3 is TGTGCCAGCATCTCCAGGGGCCGGGGCAATCAGCCCCAGCATTTT. Translating it yields CASISRGRGNQPQHF.

The rearrangement joins TRBV5-6 to TRBJ1-2; 7 bases map to TRBD1. The germline CDR1 and CDR2 sequences are SGHDT and YYEEEE. J gave up 4 bases and V 0 bases, and 3 bases lay outside the gene matches. The CDR3 spans 14 residues. The CDR3 protein is CASSLDRGIYGYTF. CDR3 DNA: TGTGCCAGCAGCTTGGACAGGGGCATCTATGGCTACACCTTC. The full variable domain, its missing parts supplied by reference TRBV5-6 and TRBJ1-2, is DAGVTQSPTHLIKTRGQQVTLRCSPKSGHDTVSWYQQALGQGPQFIFQYYEEEERQRGNFPDRFSGHQFPNYSSELNVNALLLGDSALYLCASSLDRGIYGYTFGSGTRLTVV.

The V and J genes are TRBV5-4 and TRBJ1-3; possibly TRBD1 for D (5 bases). The germline V and J ends were trimmed by 2 bases and 4 bases, with 10 bases remaining between them. The length of the CDR3 is 14 residues. Per germline, CDR1 SGHNT and CDR2 YYREEE (reference sequence). CDR3 DNA sequence: TGTGCCAGCAGCTTAGGCCAGGGAGGAAACACCATATATTTT. Protein: CASSLGQGGNTIYF. Looking up the rest from reference TRBV5-4 and TRBJ1-3 gives the full variable domain: ETGVTQSPTHLIKTRGQQVTLRCSSQSGHNTVSWYQQALGQGPQFIFQYYREEENGRGNFPPRFSGLQFPNYSSELNVNALELDDSALYLCASSLGQGGNTIYFGEGSWLTVV.

J is TRBJ2-3 and V is TRBV4-3, with TRBD2 identical over 9 bases. J gave up 5 bases and V 2 bases, and 5 bases lay outside the gene matches. CDR1 and CDR2 from the germline V gene are LGHNA and YSLEER. The CDR3 has 15 amino acids. The DNA for the CDR3 is TGCGCCAGCAGCCAACTAGCGGGGCCGGGAGATACGCAGTATTTT. Residues: CASSQLAGPGDTQYF.

The chain joins TRBV18 to TRBJ2-7; 13 nucleotides match TRBD2. Germline-derived CDR1 and CDR2 are KGHSH and LQKENI. This CDR3 region has 15 residues. Trimming cost V 6 bases and J 3 bases; bases outside gene matches: 5. The CDR3, as DNA: TGTGCCAGCTCCCAGACTAGCGGGGGGAGCTACGAGCAGTACTTC. This translates into CASSQTSGGSYEQYF.

CDR3: CASSLGTGEADTQYF. The CDR3 nucleotides read TGTGCCAGCAGCCTAGGGACAGGGGAGGCAGATACGCAGTATTTT. The chain links TRBV9 to TRBJ2-3, with TRBD1 matching 10 bases. The CDR3 runs to 15 residues. Looked up from germline, CDR1 is SGDLS and CDR2 is YYNGEE. V was clipped by 4 bases and J by 4 bases; unmatched bases: 6.

The genes are TRBV30 and TRBJ2-1; no definite D call. The germline CDR1 and CDR2 sequences are GTSNPN and SVGIG (reference sequence). The CDR3 covers 12 residues. The V end was cut by 2 bases, the J end by 6 bases, with 8 bases between. CDR3 sequence reads: CAWSRYPNEQFF. CDR3 sequence (DNA): TGTGCCTGGAGTCGCTACCCCAATGAGCAGTTCTTC.

The chain recombines TRBV5-1 with TRBJ1-3; D is unclear. V dropped 4 bases and J dropped 0 bases, with 11 bases sitting between them. The CDR3 has 15 residues. Germline loops: CDR1 SGHRS, CDR2 YFSETQ. The CDR3 is CASSAAGDSGNTIYF. The CDR3 coding sequence is TGCGCCAGCAGCGCCGCAGGCGACTCTGGAAACACCATATATTTT.

The J gene is TRBJ2-2, the V gene TRBV28; 8 bases are shared with TRBD1. The CDR3 runs 16 residues. The V and J ends lost 3 bases and 3 bases, in that order; junction bases with no gene match: 6. Germline CDR1 and CDR2: MDHEN and SYDVKM. CDR3 nucleotides: TGTGCCAGCAGTTTGCGGCAGGGGGCTTACACCGGGGAGCTGTTTTTT. Translation: CASSLRQGAYTGELFF.

The chain has TRBV15 and TRBJ1-2; D is ambiguous. Trimming left V 0 bases short and J 8 bases short, with 7 bases between. This CDR3 has 12 residues. From germline, CDR1 is LNHNV and CDR2 YYDKDF (reference sequence). CDR3 in DNA: TGTGCCACCAGCAGAGAGCAGGCCGGCTACACCTTC. This encodes CATSREQAGYTF.

This clone was found once. This chain's CDR3 is CASSAEPVGTQYF. In DNA form, the CDR3 reads TGTGCCAGCAGTGCCGAGCCCGTTGGGACCCAGTACTTC. The gene calls are TRBV28 and TRBJ2-5; D gene unclear. Germline CDR1 and CDR2: MDHEN and SYDVKM. The V gene lost 5 bases and the J gene lost 7 bases, with 14 bases spanning the gap. The CDR3 runs to 13 residues.